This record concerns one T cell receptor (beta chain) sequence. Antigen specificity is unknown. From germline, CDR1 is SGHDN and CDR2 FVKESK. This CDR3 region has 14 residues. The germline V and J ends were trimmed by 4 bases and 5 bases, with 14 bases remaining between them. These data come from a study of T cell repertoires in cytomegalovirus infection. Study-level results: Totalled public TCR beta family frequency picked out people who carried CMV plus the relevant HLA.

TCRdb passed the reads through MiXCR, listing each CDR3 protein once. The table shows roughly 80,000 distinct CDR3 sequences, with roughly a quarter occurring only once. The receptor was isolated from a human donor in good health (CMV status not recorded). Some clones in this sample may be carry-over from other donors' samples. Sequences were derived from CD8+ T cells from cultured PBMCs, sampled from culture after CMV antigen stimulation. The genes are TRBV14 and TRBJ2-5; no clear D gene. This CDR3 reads CASSPSGGRETQYF. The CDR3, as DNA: TGTGCCAGCAGCCCAAGTGGCGGCCGGGAGACCCAGTACTTC.